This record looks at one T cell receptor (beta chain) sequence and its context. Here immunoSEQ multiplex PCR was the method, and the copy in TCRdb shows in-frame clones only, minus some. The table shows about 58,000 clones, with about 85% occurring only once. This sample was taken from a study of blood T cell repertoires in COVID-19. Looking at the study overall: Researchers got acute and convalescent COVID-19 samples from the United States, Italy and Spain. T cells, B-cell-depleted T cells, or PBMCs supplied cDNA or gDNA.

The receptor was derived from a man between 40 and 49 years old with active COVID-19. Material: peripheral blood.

CDR3 loop: CASSLFPRLAGRVTDTQYF. In DNA, the CDR3 is TGTGCCAGCAGTTTATTCCCCCGACTAGCGGGACGAGTCACAGATACGCAGTATTTT. The chain carries TRBV27 and TRBJ2-3; 11 nucleotides align to TRBD2. Germline lookup yields CDR1 MNHEY and CDR2 SMNVEV (reference sequence). Trimming removed 1 base from V and 2 bases from J; junction bases left unmatched: 11. CDR3 length: 19 amino acids.